The sequence of this T cell receptor (beta chain) was determined in a study of T cells after yellow fever vaccination. TCRdb ran MiXCR on the 5' RACE reads and lists one entry per CDR3 protein. The sample shows nearly 550,000 distinct CDR3 sequences, about 19% of them seen only once. Deletions cut 8 bases from V and 4 bases from J, with 12 bases between. This CDR3 comprises 12 residues. This clonotype was observed a few times. The V call is TRBV12-3 or TRBV12-4, the J call TRBJ2-7; tentatively, D is TRBD1 or TRBD2 (5 bases each). The material sequenced was PBMCs, taken 15 days after the yellow fever booster vaccination. This clonotype was obtained from a man aged 25-40 years who received the YFV17D yellow fever vaccine. CDR3: CASGAGRYEQYF. CDR3 coding DNA: TGTGCCAGCGGGGCAGGGAGATACGAGCAGTACTTC.